Listed below are T cell receptor beta chains from one sample, sequenced in a study of T cells after yellow fever vaccination. In TCRdb, the 5' RACE reads were re-called with MiXCR into one record per CDR3 protein. The sample lists 170,000 or so distinct CDR3 sequences; roughly a tenth were seen once. The sample consisted of CD8+ T cells sorted from PBMCs, taken 45 days after the yellow fever booster vaccination. The source of these receptors is a man aged 18 to 30 who received the YFV17D yellow fever vaccine. The CDR3 runs from the conserved cysteine through the conserved F or W. Each record gives: J gene, V gene, D gene, clone size, CDR3 protein, CDR3 DNA. The D gene is left open where the match is weak. Expanded clones are given a class, and other clones once, few, many or no size at all.

TRBJ2-3	TRBV11-2	-	-	CASSPGWGSTDTQYF	TGTGCCAGCAGCCCCGGCTGGGGTAGCACAGATACGCAGTATTTT
TRBJ1-2	TRBV30	TRBD1	-	CAWSSPDRGKSLPPDYGYTF	TGTGCCTGGAGTTCGCCGGACAGGGGGAAGTCTCTTCCCCCTGACTATGGCTACACCTTC
TRBJ1-2	TRBV5-1	TRBD1	few	CASSFTGVDGYTF	TGCGCCAGCAGCTTCACAGGGGTGGATGGCTACACCTTC
TRBJ1-6	TRBV5-1	TRBD1	-	CASSLTGTGFPNSPLHF	TGCGCCAGCAGCCTAACCGGGACAGGGTTTCCTAATTCACCCCTCCACTTT
TRBJ2-1	TRBV25-1	-	-	CASSDPRGAQNEQFF	TGTGCCAGCAGTGATCCCCGGGGGGCCCAGAATGAGCAGTTCTTC
TRBJ1-1	TRBV5-1	-	few	CASSFGARGISGNTEAFF	TGCGCCAGCAGCTTCGGGGCGCGGGGCATCTCCGGGAACACTGAAGCTTTCTTT
TRBJ2-5	TRBV6-5	-	-	CASSYSGLGSEDF	TGTGCCAGCAGTTACTCGGGGCTAGGTAGCGAGGACTTC
TRBJ2-7	TRBV6-1	-	few	CASNQYYEQYF	TGTGCCAGCAACCAATACTACGAGCAGTACTTC
TRBJ2-5	TRBV9	TRBD2	-	CASSVVGGNQETQYF	TGTGCCAGCAGCGTTGTCGGGGGGAACCAAGAGACCCAGTACTTC
TRBJ1-2	TRBV7-9	-	-	CASSSTAYLDKAYGGYTF	TGTGCCAGCAGCTCGACAGCTTACCTGGACAAGGCGTATGGTGGCTACACCTTC
TRBJ2-7	TRBV7-9	-	-	CASSYWTTGGQYF	TGTGCCAGCAGCTATTGGACAACCGGCGGGCAGTACTTC
TRBJ2-1	TRBV2	TRBD2	-	CASRGGPYEQFF	TGTGCCAGCCGGGGGGGGCCCTATGAGCAGTTCTTC
TRBJ2-7	TRBV7-9	-	-	CASSYGLRGNEQYF	TGTGCCAGCAGCTATGGACTGAGAGGCAACGAGCAGTACTTC
TRBJ1-5	TRBV12-3/TRBV12-4	-	-	CASTPGPQHF	TGTGCCAGCACCCCGGGGCCCCAGCATTTT
TRBJ2-7	TRBV4-3	TRBD2	-	CASSLGLAENEQYF	TGCGCCAGCAGCCTTGGACTAGCGGAAAACGAGCAGTACTTC
TRBJ2-2	TRBV24-1	TRBD1	few	CATSESAGTDTGELFF	TGTGCCACCAGTGAGTCCGCCGGGACAGATACCGGGGAGCTGTTTTTT
TRBJ2-6	TRBV7-3	-	-	CASSLEISGANVLTF	TGTGCCAGCAGCTTAGAAATCTCTGGGGCCAACGTCCTGACTTTC
TRBJ1-5	TRBV10-3	TRBD1	-	CAISEPDRGNQPQHF	TGTGCCATCAGTGAGCCGGACAGGGGGAATCAGCCCCAGCATTTT
TRBJ2-2	TRBV5-1	-	-	CASSLEGSDTGELFF	TGCGCCAGCAGCTTAGAGGGTTCAGACACCGGGGAGCTGTTTTTT
TRBJ2-1	TRBV6-1	-	few	CASSEAGVYNEQFF	TGTGCCAGCAGTGAAGCAGGGGTTTACAATGAGCAGTTCTTC
TRBJ1-1	TRBV9	-	few	CASSVDGPGTEAFF	TGTGCCAGCAGCGTAGATGGTCCGGGAACTGAAGCTTTCTTT
TRBJ2-1	TRBV5-5	-	few	CASSLASPYYNEQFF	TGTGCCAGCAGCTTGGCTTCCCCCTACTACAATGAGCAGTTCTTC
TRBJ2-4	TRBV30	-	-	CAWSQDRVLAKNIQYF	TGTGCCTGGAGTCAGGACAGAGTACTAGCCAAAAACATTCAGTACTTC
TRBJ1-2	TRBV4-3	TRBD1	few	CASSFQTGAAGYTF	TGCGCCAGCAGCTTTCAGACAGGGGCTGCTGGCTACACCTTC
TRBJ2-1	TRBV4-1	-	-	CASSLTYYNEQFF	TGCGCCAGCAGCCTTACATATTACAATGAGCAGTTCTTC
TRBJ2-5	TRBV6-2/TRBV6-3	-	few	CASSSGRYQETQYF	TGTGCCAGCAGCTCAGGGAGGTACCAAGAGACCCAGTACTTC
TRBJ2-5	TRBV6-2/TRBV6-3	TRBD1	-	CASSYSRFGTGEETQYF	TGTGCCAGCAGTTACTCGAGGTTCGGGACAGGCGAAGAGACCCAGTACTTC
TRBJ2-6	TRBV11-1	-	few	CASSISGTGSGANVLTF	TGTGCCAGCAGCATATCCGGGACTGGCTCTGGGGCCAACGTCCTGACTTTC
TRBJ1-2	TRBV4-3	-	-	CASSQEYGYGYTF	TGCGCCAGCAGCCAAGAATACGGTTATGGCTACACCTTC
TRBJ2-6	TRBV6-2/TRBV6-3	-	-	CASSYWYSGANVLTF	TGTGCCAGCAGTTATTGGTACTCTGGGGCCAACGTCCTGACTTTC
TRBJ1-1	TRBV18	-	few	CASSSSSGGAEAFF	TGTGCCAGCTCATCCAGTTCAGGCGGGGCTGAAGCTTTCTTT
TRBJ2-5	TRBV6-2/TRBV6-3	-	-	CASSYSTLSGEPNAQETQYF	TGTGCCAGCAGTTACTCGACCCTTTCGGGGGAACCCAACGCTCAAGAGACCCAGTACTTC
TRBJ2-7	TRBV6-2/TRBV6-3	-	few	CASSYSPATGEQYF	TGTGCCAGCAGTTACTCCCCCGCAACAGGCGAGCAGTACTTC
TRBJ2-5	TRBV27	-	few	CASSLEQGGGETQYF	TGTGCCAGCAGTTTAGAACAGGGAGGAGGAGAGACCCAGTACTTC
TRBJ1-5	TRBV4-1	-	few	CASSQDAGQPQHF	TGCGCCAGCAGCCAAGACGCGGGTCAGCCCCAGCATTTT
TRBJ1-2	TRBV7-9	-	few	CASSPPGEYGYGYTF	TGTGCCAGCAGCCCCCCAGGTGAATACGGCTATGGCTACACCTTC
TRBJ2-6	TRBV5-1	TRBD1	-	CASSRTGAGANVLTF	TGCGCCAGCAGCCGGACAGGGGCCGGGGCCAACGTCCTGACTTTC
TRBJ1-6	TRBV4-1	-	-	CASSQRQYSPLHF	TGCGCCAGCAGCCAACGACAATATTCACCCCTCCACTTT
TRBJ2-7	TRBV6-5	-	-	CATGTDTYEQYF	TGTGCCACTGGGACGGATACCTACGAGCAGTACTTC
TRBJ2-1	TRBV5-1	TRBD1	many	CASTLGQGVNEQFF	TGCGCCAGCACCCTGGGACAGGGGGTCAATGAGCAGTTCTTC
TRBJ1-1	TRBV7-2	-	few	CASSWGGFEAFF	TGTGCCAGCAGCTGGGGGGGATTTGAAGCTTTCTTT
TRBJ1-6	TRBV12-3/TRBV12-4	-	-	CASSLGGQSPLHF	TGTGCCAGCAGTCTCGGCGGCCAGTCACCCCTCCACTTT
TRBJ1-1	TRBV11-2	-	many	CASSLEGAVFAEAFF	TGTGCCAGCAGCTTAGAGGGGGCCGTTTTTGCTGAAGCTTTCTTT
TRBJ1-2	TRBV4-1	-	many	CASSPDRGSSNYGYTF	TGCGCCAGCAGCCCCGATCGGGGGAGCTCTAACTATGGCTACACCTTC
TRBJ1-1	TRBV30	-	-	CACSTAYAFF	TGTGCCTGTTCTACGGCGTACGCTTTCTTT
TRBJ1-4	TRBV25-1	-	-	CASSSPVRRGEKLFF	TGTGCCAGCAGTTCCCCGGTTCGCCGAGGTGAAAAACTGTTTTTT
TRBJ2-7	TRBV12-3/TRBV12-4	TRBD1	-	CASSQQGVSRYEQYF	TGTGCCAGCAGCCAACAGGGGGTATCTCGTTACGAGCAGTACTTC
TRBJ1-4	TRBV5-1	TRBD1	-	CASSSGQAAANEKLFF	TGCGCCAGCAGCTCGGGACAGGCTGCCGCTAATGAAAAACTGTTTTTT
TRBJ2-3	TRBV11-3	-	few	CASSERDKTDTQYF	TGTGCCAGCAGCGAACGGGACAAGACAGATACGCAGTATTTT
TRBJ1-4	TRBV7-2	-	few	CASNHGSGTNEKLFF	TGTGCCAGCAACCACGGGAGTGGAACTAATGAAAAACTGTTTTTT